The entry below describes one TCR beta chain. CD4+ T cells from unexposed donors were obtained before the COVID-19 pandemic (2011-2018). The source of the sample is a study of CD4 T cells in relation to SARS-CoV-2 and coronaviruses. The germline CDR1 and CDR2 sequences are SGHKS and YYEKEE (reference sequence). This CDR3 has 15 amino acids. Trimming cost V 2 bases and J 9 bases; bases outside gene matches: 13. TCRdb's table, derived via immunoSEQ multiplex PCR, lists solely in-frame clones and lacks some. The table shows under 65,000 clones, with more than 80% occurring only once. Sequencing was performed on memory CD4+ T cells from PBMCs. The sequence derives from a human donor in good health. The V call is TRBV5-5, the J call TRBJ2-7; 8 positions agree with TRBD2. As DNA, the CDR3 is TGTGCCAGCAGCTTAGAGAGCGGGGGCGCTATGGGGCAGTACTTC. The encoded protein is CASSLESGGAMGQYF.